Below, one T cell receptor (beta chain) is given with its context. The data belong to a study of T cells after posttransplantation cyclophosphamide. Profiling relied on immunoSEQ multiplex PCR, and the TCRdb table lists in-frame clones only, not all of them. The table records roughly 30,000 clones, approximately 90% of them present only once. V was trimmed by 7 bases and J by 0 bases, leaving 15 bases between them. This CDR3 is 15 amino acids long. The germline V gene encodes CDR1 MDHEN and CDR2 SYDVKM. What was sequenced was PBMCs. This sequence joins TRBV28 and TRBJ2-5, with TRBD1 as a possible D gene (5 bases). This clonotype originated in a woman aged 40 to 50 with a blood cancer, CMV-positive, and with a related stem cell donor. Here the CDR3 reads CASTLLGADQETQYF. CDR3 DNA sequence: TGTGCCAGCACCCTTCTTGGGGCAGACCAAGAGACCCAGTACTTC. The whole variable domain, filled in from reference TRBV28 and TRBJ2-5, reads DVKVTQSSRYLVKRTGEKVFLECVQDMDHENMFWYRQDPGLGLRLIYFSYDVKMKEKGDIPEGYSVSREKKERFSLILESASTNQTSMYLCASTLLGADQETQYFGPGTRLLVL.